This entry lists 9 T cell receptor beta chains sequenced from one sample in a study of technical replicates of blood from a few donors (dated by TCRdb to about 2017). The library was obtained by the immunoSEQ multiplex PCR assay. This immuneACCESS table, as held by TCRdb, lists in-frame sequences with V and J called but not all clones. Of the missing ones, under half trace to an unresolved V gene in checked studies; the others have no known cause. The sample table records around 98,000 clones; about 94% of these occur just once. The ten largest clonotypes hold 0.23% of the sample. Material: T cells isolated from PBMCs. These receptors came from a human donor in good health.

In DNA, the CDR3 is TGTGCCAGCAGTTTTCGAGAGAACGAGCAGTACTTC. Its translation: CASSFRENEQYF. V gene TRBV28 combines with J gene TRBJ2-7; D not resolved. Germline CDR1 is MDHEN and CDR2 is SYDVKM. The CDR3 runs to 12 residues. Trimming removed 3 bases from V and 5 bases from J, with 8 bases in between.

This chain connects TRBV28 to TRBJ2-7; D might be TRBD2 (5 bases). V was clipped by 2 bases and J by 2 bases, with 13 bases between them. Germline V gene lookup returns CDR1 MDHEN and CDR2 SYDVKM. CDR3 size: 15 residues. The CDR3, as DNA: TGTGCCAGCAGTTTAACAGTAGCGAGCACCTACGAGCAGTACTTC. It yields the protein CASSLTVASTYEQYF.

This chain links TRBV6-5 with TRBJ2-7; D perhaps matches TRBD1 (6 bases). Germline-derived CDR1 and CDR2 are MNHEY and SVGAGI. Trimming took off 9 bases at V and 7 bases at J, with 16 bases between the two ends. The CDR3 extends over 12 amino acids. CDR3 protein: CASTSGVGEQYF. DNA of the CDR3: TGTGCCAGTACTTCAGGGGTGGGGGAGCAGTACTTC.

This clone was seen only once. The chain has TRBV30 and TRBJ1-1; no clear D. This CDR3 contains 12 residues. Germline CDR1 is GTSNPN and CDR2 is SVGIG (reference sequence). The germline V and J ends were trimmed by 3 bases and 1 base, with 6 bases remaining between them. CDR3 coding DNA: TGTGCCTGGAGACACACGAACACTGAAGCTTTCTTT. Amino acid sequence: CAWRHTNTEAFF.

The CDR3 loop reads CASRNDRGRNTIYF. The CDR3 coding sequence is TGTGCCAGTAGGAACGACAGGGGAAGAAACACCATATATTTT. The genes are TRBV19 and TRBJ1-3; 8 bases fit TRBD1. The V gene's germline CDR1 is LNHDA and CDR2 SQIVND (reference sequence). V lost 6 bases to trimming and J lost 5 bases; unmatched junction nucleotides: 6. The CDR3 loop spans 14 amino acids.

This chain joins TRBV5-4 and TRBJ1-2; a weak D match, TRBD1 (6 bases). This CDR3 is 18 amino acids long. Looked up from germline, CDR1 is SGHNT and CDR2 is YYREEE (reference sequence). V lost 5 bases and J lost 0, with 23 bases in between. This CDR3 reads CASRLDLQGSPSNYGYTF. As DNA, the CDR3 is TGTGCCAGCAGGTTAGACCTTCAGGGGTCTCCATCTAACTATGGCTACACCTTC.

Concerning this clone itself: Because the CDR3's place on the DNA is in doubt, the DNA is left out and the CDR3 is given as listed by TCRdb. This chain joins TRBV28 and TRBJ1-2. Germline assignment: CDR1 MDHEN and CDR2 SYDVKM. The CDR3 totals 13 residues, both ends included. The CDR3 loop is CASILGGGYGYTF.

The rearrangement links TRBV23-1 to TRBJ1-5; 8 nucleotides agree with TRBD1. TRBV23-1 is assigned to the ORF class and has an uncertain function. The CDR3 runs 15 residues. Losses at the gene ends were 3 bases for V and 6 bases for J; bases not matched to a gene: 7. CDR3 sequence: CASSHSGTGCQPQHF. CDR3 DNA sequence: TGCGCCAGCAGTCACTCCGGGACAGGCTGTCAGCCCCAGCATTTT.

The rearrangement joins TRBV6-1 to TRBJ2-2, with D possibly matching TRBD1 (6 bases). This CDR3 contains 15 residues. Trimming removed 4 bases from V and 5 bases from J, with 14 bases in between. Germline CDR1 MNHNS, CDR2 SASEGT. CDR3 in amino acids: CASSAYSRGTGELFF. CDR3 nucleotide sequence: TGTGCCAGCAGTGCATATAGTAGGGGGACCGGGGAGCTGTTTTTT.